The 31 T cell receptor beta chains reported below all come from one sample, sequenced in a study of identical twins. TCRdb fed the 5' RACE reads into MiXCR, producing one record per CDR3 protein. Of under 500,000 distinct CDR3 sequences detected, around 15% appear once; the ten largest clones hold approximately 0.9%. In addition, the sample was reused for a study of yellow fever vaccine responses in identical twins.

Sequenced sample: CD4+ T cells sorted from blood. These receptors were taken from a woman aged 18-29 years in good health.

This clonotype was counted a few times. V gene TRBV7-3 combines with J gene TRBJ1-6; no firm D call. The CDR3 has 13 residues. Germline lookup yields CDR1 SGHTA and CDR2 FQGTGA. The V gene lost 3 bases and the J gene lost 8 bases, with 8 bases spanning the gap. The CDR3 reads CASSLFGDSPLHF. CDR3 sequence (DNA): TGTGCCAGCAGCTTGTTTGGGGATTCACCCCTCCACTTT.

This clonotype has more than one count but fewer than ten. This rearrangement joins TRBV29-1 to TRBJ2-5; D is uncertain. The germline V gene encodes CDR1 SQVTM and CDR2 ANQGSEA. CDR3 size: 13 residues. Trimming shortened V by 4 bases and J by 4 bases, and 13 bases separated the two germline ends. The CDR3 here is CSVVQSGGETQYF. For the CDR3, the DNA is TGCAGCGTTGTACAGTCGGGTGGAGAGACCCAGTACTTC.

V is TRBV6-2 or TRBV6-3 and J is TRBJ2-7, with TRBD2 matching over 8 bases. The CDR3 totals 17 residues. The germline CDR1 and CDR2 sequences are MNHEY and SVGEGT. Losses at the gene ends were 0 bases for V and 2 bases for J; bases not matched to a gene: 9. CDR3 sequence (DNA): TGTGCCAGCAGTTACTCACCGAGGACTAGCCAGACCTACGAGCAGTACTTC. Translation: CASSYSPRTSQTYEQYF.

The chain recombines TRBV30 with TRBJ2-5, with D perhaps matching TRBD1 (5 bases). The V end lost 0 bases, the J end lost 5 bases, and 16 bases lay between the germline ends. In germline, CDR1 is GTSNPN, CDR2 SVGIG (reference sequence). There are 15 residues in the CDR3. This CDR3 reads CAWSVVKGLRETQYF. CDR3 DNA: TGTGCCTGGAGTGTAGTAAAGGGGCTCAGGGAGACCCAGTACTTC.

The chain combines TRBV29-1 with TRBJ2-1; D is possibly TRBD2 (6 bases). Trimming took off 6 bases at V and 4 bases at J, with 13 bases between the two ends. CDR1 is SQVTM and CDR2 is ANQGSEA in the germline V gene. The CDR3 sequence is 13 residues long. The CDR3 region has the DNA TGCAGCGTGGTGGGACTGGCGTACAATGAGCAGTTCTTC. Encoded protein: CSVVGLAYNEQFF.

This clonotype was detected a few times. The chain joins TRBV6-1 to TRBJ2-4; D might be TRBD2 (5 bases). This CDR3 comprises 17 residues. Germline V gene sequence: CDR1 MNHNS, CDR2 SASEGT. V was shortened by 7 bases and J by 1 base, with 20 bases between the two germline ends. CDR3 loop: CASNKWTGMVAKNIQYF. In DNA form, the CDR3 reads TGTGCCAGCAACAAATGGACGGGGATGGTGGCCAAAAACATTCAGTACTTC.

This clonotype was found a few times. This chain links TRBV28 with TRBJ1-6, with D unresolved. V was pared by 7 bases and J by 8 bases, with 12 bases between. The V gene's germline CDR1 is MDHEN and CDR2 SYDVKM. The CDR3 is 13 amino acids. In DNA form, the CDR3 reads TGTGCCAGCACTTTCTTGGGAGATTCACCCCTCCACTTT. Its protein is CASTFLGDSPLHF.

Many counts were recorded for this clonotype. The rearrangement uses TRBV12-3 or TRBV12-4 and TRBJ2-1; 11 bases fit TRBD2. Losses at the gene ends were 6 bases for V and 4 bases for J; bases not matched to a gene: 2. The CDR3 spans 14 residues. The CDR3 here is CASRIAGGYNEQFF. In DNA form, the CDR3 reads TGTGCCAGCAGGATAGCGGGGGGGTACAATGAGCAGTTCTTC.

This clonotype occurred a few times. The gene calls are TRBV28 and TRBJ2-1; possibly TRBD1 for D (5 bases). V dropped 6 bases and J dropped 8 bases, with 17 bases sitting between them. Germline-derived CDR1 and CDR2 are MDHEN and SYDVKM. The CDR3 is made up of 14 amino acids. CDR3 region: CASRDEGALYEQFF. The CDR3 DNA follows: TGTGCCAGCAGGGATGAAGGGGCTCTTTATGAGCAGTTCTTC.

This clonotype was observed many times. The gene calls are TRBV7-9 and TRBJ2-3; maybe TRBD2 (6 bases). Trimming pared 5 bases from V and 3 bases from J, leaving 18 bases between. The CDR3 runs to 16 residues. Germline V lookup: CDR1 SEHNR, CDR2 FQNEAQ (reference sequence). In nucleotides, the CDR3 is TGTGCCAGCAGCCCCGCTCGACTAGTCATTACAGATACGCAGTATTTT. Translation gives CASSPARLVITDTQYF.

The gene calls are TRBV2 and TRBJ2-5, with 8 bases aligning to TRBD1. Germline V gene sequence: CDR1 SNHLY, CDR2 FYNNEI. V lost 6 bases and J lost 2; bases outside the gene matches: 5. The CDR3 has 14 amino acids. The DNA of the CDR3 is TGTGCCAGCAGGAGGGACAGGCAACAAGAGACCCAGTACTTC. Translating it yields CASRRDRQQETQYF. Complete variable domain (other parts from reference TRBV2 and TRBJ2-5): EPEVTQTPSHQVTQMGQEVILRCVPISNHLYFYWYRQILGQKVEFLVSFYNNEISEKSEIFDDQFSVERPDGSNFTLKIRSTKLEDSAMYFCASRRDRQQETQYFGPGTRLLVL.

The table lists this clonotype with a few counts. V is TRBV20-1 and J is TRBJ2-7; 9 bases map to TRBD1. Germline trimming cut 6 bases from V and 3 bases from J; bases unmatched to any gene: 12. Germline CDR1 and CDR2: DFQATT and SNEGSKA (reference sequence). The CDR3 sequence is 15 residues long. The CDR3 region has the DNA TGCAGTGCCGACCGCCAGACAGGGGGATTCTACGAGCAGTACTTC. Its translation is CSADRQTGGFYEQYF.

Only a few counts were recorded for this clonotype. This chain links TRBV20-1 with TRBJ2-7, with D maybe TRBD2 (6 bases). The CDR3 runs 14 residues. The germline V and J ends were trimmed by 1 base and 3 bases, with 13 bases remaining between them. Germline-derived CDR1 and CDR2 are DFQATT and SNEGSKA (reference sequence). CDR3 in DNA: TGCAGTGCTAGAGTTCCGGGGGTCCTCTACGAGCAGTACTTC. Translating gives CSARVPGVLYEQYF.

This clonotype was counted at least ten times. The V call is TRBV12-3 or TRBV12-4, the J call TRBJ1-4, with D unresolved. V lost 5 bases, J lost 0 bases, and 7 bases lay in between. This CDR3 comprises 14 residues. DNA for the CDR3: TGTGCCAGCAGTCCGGGAGCAACTAATGAAAAACTGTTTTTT. It encodes CASSPGATNEKLFF.

The rearrangement uses TRBV7-6 and TRBJ2-7, with D uncertain. Germline V gene data show CDR1 as SGHVS and CDR2 as FNYEAQ. Trimming cost V 1 base and J 2 bases, with 6 bases left between them. CDR3 length: 13 amino acids. The CDR3 DNA reads as TGTGCCAGCAGCTTAGATCAGGCCTACGAGCAGTACTTC. This encodes CASSLDQAYEQYF.

The V gene is TRBV10-3, the J gene TRBJ2-7; 9 bases map to TRBD1. This CDR3 contains 14 residues. In germline, CDR1 is ENHRY, CDR2 SYGVKD. After removal of 7 bases from V and 4 bases from J, the junction contained 8 bases not matched to a gene. The CDR3 sequence: CAINPGTGLYEQYF. The DNA of the CDR3 is TGTGCCATCAATCCCGGGACAGGGTTGTACGAGCAGTACTTC.

This clonotype appeared a few times. This chain links TRBV10-3 with TRBJ2-6; D may be TRBD2 (5 bases). From germline, CDR1 is ENHRY and CDR2 SYGVKD. This CDR3 comprises 16 residues. The ends were cut back, 0 bases at V and 0 bases at J, with 6 bases in the middle. CDR3 bases: TGTGCCATCAGTGAGTCTCGGGACTCTGGGGCCAACGTCCTGACTTTC. Its translation: CAISESRDSGANVLTF.

This clonotype showed up just a few times. The rearrangement joins TRBV6-2 or TRBV6-3 to TRBJ2-5, with D unclear. Per the germline V gene, CDR1 is MNHEY and CDR2 is SVGEGT. The V gene lost 8 bases and the J gene lost 2 bases, with 9 bases spanning the gap. The CDR3 length is 12 residues. The DNA for the CDR3 is TGTGCCAGCGGTATGAGGCAAGAGACCCAGTACTTC. The encoded protein is CASGMRQETQYF.

In regard to this clonotype: A much more abundant neighbour one base away suggests this may be a read error. V and J are TRBV10-3 and TRBJ2-2; a weak D match, TRBD1 (6 bases). Germline V CDR1 and CDR2: ENHRY, SYGVKD. Trimming stripped 3 bases from V and 3 bases from J, with 14 bases between. CDR3 size: 16 residues. The CDR3 loop is CAISDPQGRDTGELFF. CDR3 DNA sequence: TGTGCCATCAGTGACCCACAGGGTAGGGACACCGGGGAGCTGTTTTTT.

J is TRBJ2-7 and V is TRBV27; no reliable D call. V was trimmed by 0 bases and J by 0 bases, leaving 9 bases between them. Germline V gene sequence: CDR1 MNHEY, CDR2 SMNVEV (reference sequence). The CDR3 loop spans 15 amino acids. CDR3 in DNA: TGTGCCAGCAGTTTATCGGCAGAAAGCTCCTACGAGCAGTACTTC. Amino acids: CASSLSAESSYEQYF.

This sequence joins TRBV18 and TRBJ2-3; D might be TRBD1 (5 bases). CDR1 is KGHSH, CDR2 LQKENI, per germline. The CDR3 covers 14 residues. The ends were cut back, 3 bases at V and 4 bases at J, with 11 bases in the middle. The CDR3 bases are TGTGCCAGCTCACCGGAAGCGACAGCAGATACGCAGTATTTT. Its translation is CASSPEATADTQYF.

This chain uses TRBV12-3 or TRBV12-4 with TRBJ2-7, with D uncertain. The CDR3 totals 12 residues. Trimming stripped 8 bases from V and 2 bases from J, with 10 bases between. CDR3 bases: TGTGCCAGCTCGGCCGGTACCTACGAGCAGTACTTC. The encoded protein is CASSAGTYEQYF.

In this sample, this clonotype turned up a few times. The rearrangement uses TRBV28 and TRBJ2-3, with D possibly being TRBD1 (6 bases). The V end was cut by 6 bases, the J end by 5 bases, with 15 bases between. This CDR3 has 14 residues. Germline CDR1 and CDR2: MDHEN and SYDVKM. In DNA, the CDR3 is TGTGCCAGCAGCCCCAGGGGCCGGGTAGATACGCAGTATTTT. The encoded protein is CASSPRGRVDTQYF.

This clonotype was counted a few times. The chain has TRBV20-1 and TRBJ1-3; perhaps TRBD1 as D (5 bases). V was trimmed by 0 bases and J by 5 bases, leaving 14 bases between them. Germline lookup yields CDR1 DFQATT and CDR2 SNEGSKA (reference sequence). The CDR3 is 15 residues long. The CDR3 loop is CSARDVQGARNTIYF. The CDR3 bases are TGCAGTGCTAGAGATGTGCAGGGCGCAAGAAACACCATATATTTT.

This clonotype has only a few counts. The rearrangement uses TRBV5-1 and TRBJ2-1; 7 bases fit TRBD2. V dropped 4 bases and J dropped 1; count of bases not matched to a gene: 8. In germline, CDR1 is SGHRS, CDR2 YFSETQ. The CDR3 is made up of 16 amino acids. CDR3 nucleotide sequence: TGCGCCAGCAGCCACGGGAGGACCACATCCTACAATGAGCAGTTCTTC. Protein product: CASSHGRTTSYNEQFF.

The J gene is TRBJ2-7, the V gene TRBV2; D is ambiguous. CDR3 length equals 13 residues. Trimming pared 9 bases from V and 2 bases from J, leaving 14 bases between. Germline assignment: CDR1 SNHLY and CDR2 FYNNEI. CDR3 DNA: TGTGCCAGTACCGGACCGAAACCCTACGAGCAGTACTTC. Residues: CASTGPKPYEQYF.

This clonotype was detected ten times or more. The chain has TRBV6-2 or TRBV6-3 and TRBJ2-2; D is unresolved. CDR1 is MNHEY, CDR2 SVGEGT, per germline. CDR3 length equals 12 residues. V dropped 5 bases and J dropped 6 bases, with 7 bases sitting between them. CDR3 region: CASSRGPGELFF. The CDR3 DNA reads as TGTGCCAGCAGTCGAGGACCCGGGGAGCTGTTTTTT.

The V call is TRBV24-1, the J call TRBJ1-2, with D uncertain. Germline V CDR1 and CDR2: KGHDR, SFDVKD. The V end was cut by 5 bases, the J end by 5 bases, with 11 bases between. CDR3 length equals 13 residues. The CDR3 loop is CATSVTEAYGYTF. CDR3 nucleotide sequence: TGTGCCACCAGTGTAACAGAGGCATATGGCTACACCTTC.

In this sample, this clonotype turned up a few times. The chain employs TRBV6-4 and TRBJ2-2; TRBD2 might be the D (6 bases). Trimming stripped 0 bases from V and 0 bases from J, with 8 bases between. There are 16 residues in the CDR3. CDR1 MRHNA and CDR2 SNTAGT come from the germline V gene. The DNA of the CDR3 is TGTGCCAGCAGTGACTCCTGGGGGGCGAACACCGGGGAGCTGTTTTTT. Translation gives CASSDSWGANTGELFF.

This clonotype has only one observation. The J gene is TRBJ2-5, the V gene TRBV3-1; 11 bases are a match to TRBD2. V lost 5 bases, J lost 6 bases, and 8 bases stayed unmatched. Germline V gene lookup returns CDR1 LGHDT and CDR2 YNNKEL (reference sequence). The CDR3 runs to 15 residues. The chain's CDR3 is CASSVAGGPGKTQYF. The CDR3 bases are TGTGCCAGCAGCGTAGCGGGGGGGCCTGGAAAGACCCAGTACTTC.

This clonotype has a count of ten or more. The rearrangement links TRBV3-1 to TRBJ2-7, with TRBD2 matching over 8 bases. CDR3 size: 15 residues. Trimming removed 2 bases from V and 1 base from J; junction bases left unmatched: 4. Germline V gene data show CDR1 as LGHDT and CDR2 as YNNKEL (reference sequence). The CDR3 reads CASSQTGTSSYEQYF. CDR3 nucleotide sequence: TGTGCCAGCAGCCAAACCGGGACTAGTTCCTACGAGCAGTACTTC.